These 21 T cell receptor beta chains came from one sample sequenced in a study of CD8+ T cells in alopecia areata. Treatment denoted: oral pan-JAK inhibitor, 5-10 mg twice daily. Investigators isolated RNA and reverse transcribed it into cDNA to act as the sequencing template. Sequenced by immunoSEQ multiplex PCR; TCRdb stores in-frame clones only, minus some. Altogether some 58,000 clones are present, about half being singletons, with the ten largest covering approximately 20%. The sequenced sample was CD8+ T cells sorted from blood, obtained at approximately week 39, from a patient treated with tofacitinib. The receptors were sampled from a human donor with alopecia areata.

The chain is built from TRBV29-1 and TRBJ2-7; 10 nucleotides line up with TRBD1. V was clipped by 6 bases and J by 3 bases; unmatched bases: 8. CDR1 and CDR2 (germline): SQVTM, ANQGSEA. This CDR3 region has 14 residues. The CDR3 sequence is CSVVRQGASYEQYF. The CDR3 DNA follows: TGCAGCGTAGTTAGACAGGGGGCTAGCTACGAGCAGTACTTC.

The chain combines TRBV4-1 with TRBJ1-5; tentatively, D is TRBD1 (5 bases). The CDR3 loop spans 16 amino acids. Germline CDR1 MGHRA, CDR2 YSYEKL. V lost 2 bases to trimming and J lost 0 bases, with 11 bases between them. The DNA for the CDR3 is TGCGCCAGCAGCCAACGACAGAGCAATAGCAATCAGCCCCAGCATTTT. It is translated as CASSQRQSNSNQPQHF.

The rearrangement uses TRBV5-1 and TRBJ2-7, with 7 nucleotides matching TRBD1. The CDR3 is made up of 15 amino acids. V was pared by 0 bases and J by 2 bases, with 5 bases of the junction left unmatched. Germline CDR1 and CDR2: SGHRS and YFSETQ. CDR3 in DNA: TGCGCCAGCAGCTTGGAGGGGGACAGAACCTACGAGCAGTACTTC. Residues: CASSLEGDRTYEQYF.

This clone was seen a few times. V and J are TRBV27 and TRBJ1-1; perhaps TRBD1 as D (6 bases). The V and J ends lost 5 bases and 0 bases respectively, with 13 bases between them. Germline-derived CDR1 and CDR2 are MNHEY and SMNVEV (reference sequence). This CDR3 region has 15 residues. The CDR3 loop reads CASSPHRALNTEAFF. The CDR3 DNA reads as TGTGCCAGCAGTCCCCACAGGGCCTTGAACACTGAAGCTTTCTTT.

The chain carries TRBV7-2 and TRBJ1-2; D not resolved. This CDR3 comprises 13 residues. Germline V CDR1 and CDR2: SGHTA, FQGNSA. Trimming removed 4 bases at V and 4 bases at J, with 10 bases between. CDR3 amino acids: CASSSEVIYGYTF. CDR3 nucleotides: TGTGCCAGCAGCTCTGAAGTTATCTATGGCTACACCTTC.

In this sample, this clone turned up a few times. This chain uses TRBV9 with TRBJ1-1, with D maybe TRBD1 (6 bases). Deletions cut 4 bases from V and 0 bases from J, with 19 bases between. Germline V gene data show CDR1 as SGDLS and CDR2 as YYNGEE. This CDR3 is built from 17 residues. The CDR3 loop is CASSTPPGAVLNTEAFF. The CDR3 DNA sequence: TGTGCCAGCAGCACCCCCCCGGGGGCTGTTTTGAACACTGAAGCTTTCTTT. The whole variable domain, remainder taken from reference TRBV9 and TRBJ1-1, is DSGVTQTPKHLITATGQRVTLRCSPRSGDLSVYWYQQSLDQGLQFLIQYYNGEERAKGNILERFSAQQFPDLHSELNLSSLELGDSALYFCASSTPPGAVLNTEAFFGQGTRLTVV.

In DNA, the CDR3 is TGTGCCAGCAGCGGAACAGGGGTCACCGGGGAGCTGTTTTTT. Its protein product is CASSGTGVTGELFF. J is TRBJ2-2 and V is TRBV7-9; TRBD1 matches 7 bases. CDR3 length: 14 amino acids. J gave up 4 bases and V 5 bases, and 4 bases lay outside the gene matches. Germline V CDR1 and CDR2: SEHNR, FQNEAQ (reference sequence).

This clone was seen a few times. The chain is built from TRBV7-8 and TRBJ2-7; D ambiguous. The V gene lost 5 bases and the J gene lost 2 bases, with 10 bases spanning the gap. The CDR3 is made up of 13 amino acids. CDR1 is SGHVS, CDR2 FQNEAQ, per germline. The CDR3 DNA reads as TGTGCCAGCAGCCTAGACGGAACCTACGAGCAGTACTTC. Its protein product is CASSLDGTYEQYF.

This clone was seen a few times. The chain combines TRBV29-1 with TRBJ1-1; possible D gene TRBD1, 6 bases. Germline lookup yields CDR1 SQVTM and CDR2 ANQGSEA. Deletions cut 3 bases from V and 8 bases from J, with 10 bases between. The CDR3 extends over 11 amino acids. CDR3 loop: CSVDFGTEAFF. DNA for the CDR3: TGCAGCGTTGACTTCGGGACAGAAGCTTTCTTT.

The chain uses TRBV19 and TRBJ1-1; possibly TRBD1 for D (5 bases). V was pared by 4 bases and J by 1 base, with 13 bases between. Germline V lookup: CDR1 LNHDA, CDR2 SQIVND (reference sequence). The CDR3 is 15 residues long. The CDR3 DNA reads as TGTGCCAGTAGTACCCCGGGGCATAAGAACACTGAAGCTTTCTTT. Translation gives CASSTPGHKNTEAFF.

The chain joins TRBV4-1 to TRBJ2-5; D might be TRBD1 or TRBD2, each matching 6 bases. This CDR3 has 15 amino acids. With 2 bases removed from V and 5 bases from J, the gap between germline ends came to 15 bases. Germline V gives CDR1 MGHRA, CDR2 YSYEKL. CDR3 coding DNA: TGCGCCAGCAGCCAATTCTGGGGGGCAGGGGAGACCCAGTACTTC. This gives the protein CASSQFWGAGETQYF.

This clone was seen a handful of times. The chain joins TRBV5-1 to TRBJ2-3; D is ambiguous. The CDR3 length is 13 residues. V lost 0 bases to trimming and J lost 6 bases, with 8 bases between them. From germline, CDR1 is SGHRS and CDR2 YFSETQ. The chain's CDR3 is CASSLANLDTQYF. Here the CDR3 DNA reads TGCGCCAGCAGCTTGGCCAATCTTGATACGCAGTATTTT.

This clone came up once. The V call is TRBV30, the J call TRBJ2-3; the D call may be TRBD1 or TRBD2 (5 bases each). The CDR3 is 15 residues long. Germline V gene lookup returns CDR1 GTSNPN and CDR2 SVGIG (reference sequence). The V and J ends lost 4 bases and 6 bases respectively, with 20 bases between them. For the CDR3, the DNA is TGTGCCTGGATAATAGGGACCACCCTTTCTGATACGCAGTATTTT. Translating it yields CAWIIGTTLSDTQYF.

The CDR3 region is CASSLAAGHSYEQYF. The CDR3 DNA sequence: TGTGCCAGCAGCTTAGCGGCGGGCCACTCCTACGAGCAGTACTTC. The chain is built from TRBV7-6 and TRBJ2-7; D may be TRBD2 (5 bases). The ends were cut back, 0 bases at V and 0 bases at J, with 9 bases in the middle. The CDR3 extends over 15 amino acids. Germline values: CDR1 SGHVS, CDR2 FNYEAQ.

In its sample, this clone was seen once. The chain employs TRBV9 and TRBJ2-5; possibly TRBD1 for D (5 bases). Germline loops: CDR1 SGDLS, CDR2 YYNGEE. The CDR3 runs to 13 residues. The ends were cut back, 1 base at V and 4 bases at J, with 8 bases in the middle. This CDR3 reads CASSVWGGETQYF. The CDR3 DNA follows: TGTGCCAGCAGCGTATGGGGCGGAGAGACCCAGTACTTC.

This chain uses TRBV29-1 with TRBJ2-1; no definite D call. Trimming removed 3 bases from V and 3 bases from J, with 0 bases in between. CDR3 length equals 10 residues. Germline values: CDR1 SQVTM, CDR2 ANQGSEA. The CDR3 loop reads CSVDYNEQFF. The CDR3 DNA reads as TGCAGCGTTGACTACAATGAGCAGTTCTTC.

Note on this clone: This same CDR3 is encoded by further DNA sequences in the sample. The chain is built from TRBV29-1 and TRBJ1-1; D call uncertain. The CDR3 is 12 residues long. CDR1 SQVTM and CDR2 ANQGSEA come from the germline V gene. Trimming cost V 8 bases and J 11 bases, with 21 bases left between them. CDR3 loop: CSSDAGVGEAFF. The CDR3, as DNA: TGCAGCTCAGACGCTGGGGTTGGTGAGGCTTTCTTT.

This clone was observed a few times. V gene TRBV6-5 combines with J gene TRBJ1-4; perhaps TRBD1 as D (5 bases). CDR1 is MNHEY, CDR2 SVGAGI, per germline. V was trimmed by 2 bases and J by 7 bases, leaving 14 bases between them. The CDR3 consists of 15 residues. The CDR3 bases are TGTGCCAGCAGTTACGTCTCCGGGGCGGCTGAAAAACTGTTTTTT. Its protein is CASSYVSGAAEKLFF.

CDR3 amino acids: CSVTWGPSYEQYF. The CDR3 nucleotides read TGCAGCGTTACTTGGGGACCCTCCTACGAGCAGTACTTC. The chain carries TRBV29-1 and TRBJ2-7; D might be TRBD1 or TRBD2, each matching 5 bases. Germline V gene data show CDR1 as SQVTM and CDR2 as ANQGSEA. V shed 5 bases and J shed 0 bases, with 11 bases lying between them. This CDR3 contains 13 residues.

J is TRBJ1-1 and V is TRBV5-1; no clear D. Germline V lookup: CDR1 SGHRS, CDR2 YFSETQ. V lost 6 bases to trimming and J lost 5 bases, with 14 bases between them. The CDR3 runs 13 residues. CDR3: CASTFGPGTEAFF. CDR3 nucleotide sequence: TGCGCCAGCACTTTCGGGCCGGGGACTGAAGCTTTCTTT.

The chain employs TRBV27 and TRBJ2-7; 7 positions match TRBD2. The ends lost 2 bases at V and 5 bases at J; junction bases unmatched: 6. The CDR3 is 14 residues long. CDR1 and CDR2 (germline): MNHEY, SMNVEV (reference sequence). CDR3 DNA sequence: TGTGCCAGCAGTTTAGCCCCCGCGGGGGACGAGCAGTACTTC. Protein product: CASSLAPAGDEQYF.